The 6 T cell receptor beta chains below come from one sample, sequenced in a study of cytomegalovirus exposure and HLA in healthy donors. Sequencing used immunoSEQ multiplex PCR; TCRdb keeps in-frame clones, though not all of them. The data contain 100,000 to 150,000 clones, approximately 94% of them seen just once; the ten biggest clones take up roughly 1.2%. Sequenced input: PBMCs. Receptors were obtained from a young woman in good health and CMV-seronegative.

This clone has only one observation. The V call is TRBV10-3, the J call TRBJ1-5, with TRBD1 matching over 8 bases. Trimming cost V 9 bases and J 4 bases; bases outside gene matches: 5. This CDR3 spans 13 amino acids. Germline CDR1 is ENHRY and CDR2 is SYGVKD. The CDR3 spells CAIQGATNQPQHF. The CDR3 nucleotides read TGTGCCATTCAGGGGGCCACTAATCAGCCCCAGCATTTT.

This clone was observed once. The rearrangement joins TRBV6-1 to TRBJ2-3; 9 nucleotides agree with TRBD2. Germline assignment: CDR1 MNHNS and CDR2 SASEGT. V lost 4 bases, J lost 4 bases, and 12 bases stayed unmatched. CDR3 size: 17 residues. CDR3 sequence reads: CASSVRLAGGAPDTQYF. The CDR3 nucleotides are TGTGCCAGCAGTGTGAGGTTGGCGGGAGGGGCCCCAGATACGCAGTATTTT.

The chain recombines TRBV4-1 with TRBJ2-3; D perhaps matches TRBD2 (5 bases). Germline loops: CDR1 MGHRA, CDR2 YSYEKL. The CDR3 consists of 17 residues. Trimming took 4 bases from V and 2 from J, leaving 19 bases between them. CDR3 amino acids: CASSPRAGHLLTDTQYF. The CDR3 nucleotides are TGCGCCAGCAGCCCGCGGGCGGGCCACCTTCTCACAGATACGCAGTATTTT.

The CDR3 DNA is TGCGCCAGCGGTTGGGACAGGGGTCAGACCCAGTACTTC. It translates to CASGWDRGQTQYF. V usage is TRBV5-1 and J usage is TRBJ2-5, with TRBD1 matching 10 bases. This CDR3 has 13 amino acids. The V segment lost 7 bases and the J segment 6 bases; nucleotides outside the gene matches: 6. CDR1 is SGHRS, CDR2 YFSETQ, per germline.

The chain recombines TRBV6-5 with TRBJ2-1; D is perhaps TRBD2 (5 bases). The CDR3 is made up of 13 amino acids. With 5 bases removed from V and 9 bases from J, the gap between germline ends came to 14 bases. Germline V gene data show CDR1 as MNHEY and CDR2 as SVGAGI. The CDR3 is CASSPGLDLEQFF. Here the CDR3 DNA reads TGTGCCAGCAGTCCTGGACTCGATCTTGAGCAGTTCTTC.

The chain has TRBV11-2 and TRBJ2-3, with unresolved D. V lost 1 base to trimming and J lost 4 bases, with 12 bases between them. The CDR3 loop spans 15 amino acids. In germline, CDR1 is SGHAT, CDR2 FQNNGV. This CDR3 is CASSLGPGPADTQYF. The CDR3 DNA reads as TGTGCCAGCAGCTTAGGTCCAGGCCCAGCAGATACGCAGTATTTT.